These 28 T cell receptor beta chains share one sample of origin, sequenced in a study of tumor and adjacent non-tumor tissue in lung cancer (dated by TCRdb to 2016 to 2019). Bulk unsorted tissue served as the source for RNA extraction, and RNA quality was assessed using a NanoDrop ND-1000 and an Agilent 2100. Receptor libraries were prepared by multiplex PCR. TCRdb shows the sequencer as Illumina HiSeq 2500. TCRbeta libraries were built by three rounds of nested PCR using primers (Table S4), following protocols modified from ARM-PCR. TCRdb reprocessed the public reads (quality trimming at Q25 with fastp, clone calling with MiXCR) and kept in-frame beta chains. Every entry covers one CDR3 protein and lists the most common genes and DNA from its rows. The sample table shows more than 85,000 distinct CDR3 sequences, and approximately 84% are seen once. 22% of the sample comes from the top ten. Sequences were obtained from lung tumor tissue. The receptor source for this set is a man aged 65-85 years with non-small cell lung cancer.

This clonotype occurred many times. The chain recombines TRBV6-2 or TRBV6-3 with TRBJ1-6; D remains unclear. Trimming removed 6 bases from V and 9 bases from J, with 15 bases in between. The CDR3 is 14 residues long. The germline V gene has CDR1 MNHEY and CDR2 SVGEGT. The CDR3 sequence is CASSPRATASPLHF. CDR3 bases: TGTGCCAGCAGCCCACGAGCAACGGCTTCACCCCTCCACTTT.

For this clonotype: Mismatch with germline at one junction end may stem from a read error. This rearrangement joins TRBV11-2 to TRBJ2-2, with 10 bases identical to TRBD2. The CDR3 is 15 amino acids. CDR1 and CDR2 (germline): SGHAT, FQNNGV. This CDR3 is CASSPLAGETGELIF. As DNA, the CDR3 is TGTGCCAGCAGCCCCCTAGCGGGGGAGACCGGGGAACTGATTTTT.

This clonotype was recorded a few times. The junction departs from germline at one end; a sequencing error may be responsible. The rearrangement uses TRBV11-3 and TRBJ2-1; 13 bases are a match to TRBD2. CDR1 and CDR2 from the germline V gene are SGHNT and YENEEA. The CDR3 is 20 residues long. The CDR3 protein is CANSLDSDVGLAGMGNGQFF. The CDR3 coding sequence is TGTGCCAACAGCTTAGATAGCGATGTGGGACTAGCGGGAATGGGGAATGGGCAGTTCTTC.

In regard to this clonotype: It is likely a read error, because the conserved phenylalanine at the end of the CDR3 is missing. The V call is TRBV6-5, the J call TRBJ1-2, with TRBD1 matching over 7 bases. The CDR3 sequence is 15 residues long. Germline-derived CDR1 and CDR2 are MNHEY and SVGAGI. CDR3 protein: CASSYQTEGAYGYTS. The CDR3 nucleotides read TGTGCCAGCAGTTACCAGACTGAGGGGGCCTATGGGTACACCTCC.

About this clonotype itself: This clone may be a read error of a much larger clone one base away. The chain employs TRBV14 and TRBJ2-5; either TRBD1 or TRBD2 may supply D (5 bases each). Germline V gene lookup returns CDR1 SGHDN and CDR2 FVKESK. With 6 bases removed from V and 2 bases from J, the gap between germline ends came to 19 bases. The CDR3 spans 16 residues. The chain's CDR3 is CASSPPGTIGQETQYF. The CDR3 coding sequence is TGTGCCAGCAGTCCCCCCGGGACCATAGGTCAAGAGACCCAGTACTTC.

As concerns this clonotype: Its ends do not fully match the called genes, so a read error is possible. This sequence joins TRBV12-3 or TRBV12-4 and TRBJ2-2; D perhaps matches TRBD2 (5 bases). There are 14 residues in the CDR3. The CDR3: CSSSLMLNTGELFF. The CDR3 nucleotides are TGTTCCAGCAGTTTAATGCTAAACACCGGGGAACTGTTTTTT.

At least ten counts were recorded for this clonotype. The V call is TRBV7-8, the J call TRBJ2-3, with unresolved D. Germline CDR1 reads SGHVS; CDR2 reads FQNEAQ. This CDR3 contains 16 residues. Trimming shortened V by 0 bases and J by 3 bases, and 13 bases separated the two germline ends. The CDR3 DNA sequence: TGTGCCAGCAGCTTAGCGGCGGCCCCCGGGACAGATACGCAGTATTTT. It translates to CASSLAAAPGTDTQYF.

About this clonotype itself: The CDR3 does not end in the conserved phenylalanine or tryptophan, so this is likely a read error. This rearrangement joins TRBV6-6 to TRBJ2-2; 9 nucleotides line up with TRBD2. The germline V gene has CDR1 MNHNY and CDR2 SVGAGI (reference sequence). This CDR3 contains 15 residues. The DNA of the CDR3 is TGTGCCGGCAGGCATAGCGGGGGCCGCACCGGGGAGCTGTTTTTA. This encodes CAGRHSGGRTGELFL.

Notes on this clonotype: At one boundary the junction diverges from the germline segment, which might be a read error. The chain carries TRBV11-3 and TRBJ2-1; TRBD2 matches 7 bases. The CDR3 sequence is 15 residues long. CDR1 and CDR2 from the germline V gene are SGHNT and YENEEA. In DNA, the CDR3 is TGTGCCAGCAGCTTAATAGGGGAGGGTCCTAATGAGCAGTCCTTC. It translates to CASSLIGEGPNEQSF.

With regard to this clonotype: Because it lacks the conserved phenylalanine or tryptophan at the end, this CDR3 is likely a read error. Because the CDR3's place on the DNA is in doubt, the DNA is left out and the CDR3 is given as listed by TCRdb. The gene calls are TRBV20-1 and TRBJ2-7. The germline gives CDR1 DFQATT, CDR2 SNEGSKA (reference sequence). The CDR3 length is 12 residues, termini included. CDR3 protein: CTAEGVLYERYC.

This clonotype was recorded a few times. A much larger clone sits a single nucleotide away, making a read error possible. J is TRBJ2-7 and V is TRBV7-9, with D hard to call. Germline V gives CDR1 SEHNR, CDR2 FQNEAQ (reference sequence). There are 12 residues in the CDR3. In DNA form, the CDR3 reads TGTGTCAGCAGCTTATCAGGTTACGAGCAGTACTTC. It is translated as CVSSLSGYEQYF.

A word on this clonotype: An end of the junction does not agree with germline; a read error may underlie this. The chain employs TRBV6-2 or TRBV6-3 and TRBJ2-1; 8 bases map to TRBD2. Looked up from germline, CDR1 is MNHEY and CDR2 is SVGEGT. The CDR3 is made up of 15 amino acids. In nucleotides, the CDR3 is TGTGGCAGCAATCCGGGACTAGGCGATACCAATGAGCAGTTCTTC. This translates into CGSNPGLGDTNEQFF.

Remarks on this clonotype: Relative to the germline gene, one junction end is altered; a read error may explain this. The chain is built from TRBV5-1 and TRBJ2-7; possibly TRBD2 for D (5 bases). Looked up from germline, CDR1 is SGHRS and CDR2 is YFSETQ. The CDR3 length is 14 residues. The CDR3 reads CASSVDTGIYEQHF. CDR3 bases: TGCGCCAGCAGCGTCGACACGGGGATCTACGAGCAGCACTTC.

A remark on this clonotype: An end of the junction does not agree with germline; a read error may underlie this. The DNA of the CDR3 is TGTGCCAGTAGCCAAAGGGGGAAGGCCGGGGATCTGTTTTTT. This sequence encodes CASSQRGKAGDLFF. V is TRBV14 and J is TRBJ2-2; D possibly corresponds to TRBD1 (6 bases). This CDR3 comprises 14 residues. From germline, CDR1 is SGHDN and CDR2 FVKESK.

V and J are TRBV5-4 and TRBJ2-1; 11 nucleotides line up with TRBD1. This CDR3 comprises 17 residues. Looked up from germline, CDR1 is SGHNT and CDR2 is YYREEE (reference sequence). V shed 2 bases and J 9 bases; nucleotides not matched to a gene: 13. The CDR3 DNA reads TGTGCCAGCAGCTTTAAAGGGGACAGGGGGTTCCCCGTTGAGCAGTTCTTC. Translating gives CASSFKGDRGFPVEQFF.

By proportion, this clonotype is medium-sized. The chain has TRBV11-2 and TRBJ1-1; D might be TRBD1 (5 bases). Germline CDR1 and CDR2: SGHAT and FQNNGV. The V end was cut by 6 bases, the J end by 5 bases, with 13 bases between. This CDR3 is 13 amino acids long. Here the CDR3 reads CASRHFSGTEAFF. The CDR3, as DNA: TGTGCCAGCAGACATTTTTCAGGGACTGAAGCTTTCTTT.

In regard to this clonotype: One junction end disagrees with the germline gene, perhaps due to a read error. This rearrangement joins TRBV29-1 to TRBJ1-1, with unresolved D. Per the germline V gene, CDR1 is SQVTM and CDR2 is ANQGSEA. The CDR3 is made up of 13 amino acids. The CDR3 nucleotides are TGCAGCATTGAGAGGGATTCGATCACTGAAGCTTTCTTT. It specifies CSIERDSITEAFF.

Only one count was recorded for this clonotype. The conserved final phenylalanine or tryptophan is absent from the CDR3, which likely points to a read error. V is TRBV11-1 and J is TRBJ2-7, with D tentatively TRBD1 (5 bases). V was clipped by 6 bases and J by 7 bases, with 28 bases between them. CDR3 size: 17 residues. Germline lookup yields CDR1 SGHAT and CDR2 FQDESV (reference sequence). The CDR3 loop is CASSLSVLGREEHEQYL. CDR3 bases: TGTGCCAGCAGTTTAAGTGTCTTGGGCAGGGAAGAACATGAGCAGTACCTC.

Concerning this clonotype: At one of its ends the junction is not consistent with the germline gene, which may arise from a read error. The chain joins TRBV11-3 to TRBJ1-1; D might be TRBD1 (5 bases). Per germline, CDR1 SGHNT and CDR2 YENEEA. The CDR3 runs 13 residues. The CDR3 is CVSSLRVNNEAFF. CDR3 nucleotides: TGTGTCAGCAGCCTCAGGGTGAACAATGAAGCTTTCTTT.

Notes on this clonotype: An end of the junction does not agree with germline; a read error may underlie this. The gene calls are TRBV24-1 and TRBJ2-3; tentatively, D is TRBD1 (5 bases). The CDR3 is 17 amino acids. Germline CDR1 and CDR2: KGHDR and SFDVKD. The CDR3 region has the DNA TGTGTCACCAGTAATTCGAGCTGGGGCTTTAGCACAGATACGCAGTATTTT. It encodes CVTSNSSWGFSTDTQYF.

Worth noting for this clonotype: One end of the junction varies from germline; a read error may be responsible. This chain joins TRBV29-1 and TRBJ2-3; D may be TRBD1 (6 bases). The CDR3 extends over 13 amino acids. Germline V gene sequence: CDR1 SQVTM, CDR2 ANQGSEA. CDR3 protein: CSVTGQGTDMQYF. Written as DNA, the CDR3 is TGCAGCGTTACAGGGCAGGGCACAGATATGCAGTATTTT.

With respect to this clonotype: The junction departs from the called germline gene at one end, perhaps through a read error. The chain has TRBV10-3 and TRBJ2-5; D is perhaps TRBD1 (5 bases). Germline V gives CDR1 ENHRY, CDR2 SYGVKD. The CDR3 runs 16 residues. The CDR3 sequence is CAIRIEWGPLSESQYF. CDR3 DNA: TGTGCCATCAGGATCGAGTGGGGCCCTTTGTCAGAGTCCCAGTACTTC.

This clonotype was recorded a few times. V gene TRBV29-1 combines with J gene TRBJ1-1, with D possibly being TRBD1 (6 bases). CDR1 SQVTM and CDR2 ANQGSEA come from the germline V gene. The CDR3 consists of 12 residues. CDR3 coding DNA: TGCAGTGTCCTGGGGGCTGCGGCTTGGGCTTTCTTT. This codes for CSVLGAAAWAFF.

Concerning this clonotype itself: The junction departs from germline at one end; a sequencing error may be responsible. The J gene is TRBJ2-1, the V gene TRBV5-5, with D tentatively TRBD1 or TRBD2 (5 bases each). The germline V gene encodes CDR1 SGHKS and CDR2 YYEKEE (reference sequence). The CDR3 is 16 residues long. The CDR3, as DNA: TGTGCCAGCGGCTTGGTTGGGGGTAAGTCCTACAATGAACAGTTCTTC. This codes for CASGLVGGKSYNEQFF.

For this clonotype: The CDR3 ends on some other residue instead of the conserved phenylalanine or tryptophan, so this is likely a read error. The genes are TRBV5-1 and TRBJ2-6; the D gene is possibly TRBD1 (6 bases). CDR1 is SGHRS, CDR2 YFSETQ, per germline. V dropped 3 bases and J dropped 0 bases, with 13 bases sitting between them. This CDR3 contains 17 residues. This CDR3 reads CASSSRTGPSGANVLTI. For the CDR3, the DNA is TGCGCCAGCAGCTCCCGAACAGGGCCCTCTGGGGCCAACGTCCTGACTATC.

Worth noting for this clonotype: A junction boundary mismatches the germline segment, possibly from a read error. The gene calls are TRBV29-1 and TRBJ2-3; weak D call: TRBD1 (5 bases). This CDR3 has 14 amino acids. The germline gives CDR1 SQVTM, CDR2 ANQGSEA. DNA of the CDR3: TGCAGCGCAAACGACGGCCAGAAGACAGATACGCAATATTTT. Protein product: CSANDGQKTDTQYF.

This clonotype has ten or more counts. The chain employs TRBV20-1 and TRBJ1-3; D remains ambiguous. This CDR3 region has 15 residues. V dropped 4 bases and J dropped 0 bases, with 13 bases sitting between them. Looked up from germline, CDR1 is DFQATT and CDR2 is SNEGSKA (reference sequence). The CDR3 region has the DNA TGCAGTGCTACCAGCGGCCCGAACTCTGGAAACACCATATATTTT. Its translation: CSATSGPNSGNTIYF.

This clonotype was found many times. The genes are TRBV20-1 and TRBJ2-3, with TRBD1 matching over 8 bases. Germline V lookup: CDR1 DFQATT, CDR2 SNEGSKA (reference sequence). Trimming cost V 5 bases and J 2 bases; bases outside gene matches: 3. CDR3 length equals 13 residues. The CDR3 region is CSARDRYTDTQYF. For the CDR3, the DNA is TGCAGTGCTCGGGACAGGTACACAGATACGCAGTATTTT.